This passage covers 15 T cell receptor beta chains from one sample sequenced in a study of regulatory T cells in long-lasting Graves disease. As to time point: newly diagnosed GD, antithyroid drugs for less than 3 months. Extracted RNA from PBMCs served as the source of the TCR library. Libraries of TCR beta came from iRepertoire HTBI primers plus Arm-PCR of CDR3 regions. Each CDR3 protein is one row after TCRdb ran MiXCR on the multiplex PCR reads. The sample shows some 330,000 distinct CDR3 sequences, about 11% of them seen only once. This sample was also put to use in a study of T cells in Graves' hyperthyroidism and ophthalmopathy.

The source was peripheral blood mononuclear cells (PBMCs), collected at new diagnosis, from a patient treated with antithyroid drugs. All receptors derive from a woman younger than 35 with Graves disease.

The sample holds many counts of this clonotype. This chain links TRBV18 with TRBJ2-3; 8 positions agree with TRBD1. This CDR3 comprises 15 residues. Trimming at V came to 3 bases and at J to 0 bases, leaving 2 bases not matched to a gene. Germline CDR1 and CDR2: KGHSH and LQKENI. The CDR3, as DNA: TGTGCCAGCTCACCGGGACAGGTGAGCACAGATACGCAGTATTTT. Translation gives CASSPGQVSTDTQYF.

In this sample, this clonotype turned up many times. The CDR3 loop is CASSPRASVDYGYTF. The DNA for the CDR3 is TGTGCCAGCAGTCCCCGGGCCTCAGTCGACTATGGCTACACCTTC. The gene calls are TRBV6-2 or TRBV6-3 and TRBJ1-2; D is unresolved. Deletions cut 5 bases from V and 3 bases from J, with 16 bases between. The length of the CDR3 is 15 residues. CDR1 MNHEY and CDR2 SVGEGT come from the germline V gene.

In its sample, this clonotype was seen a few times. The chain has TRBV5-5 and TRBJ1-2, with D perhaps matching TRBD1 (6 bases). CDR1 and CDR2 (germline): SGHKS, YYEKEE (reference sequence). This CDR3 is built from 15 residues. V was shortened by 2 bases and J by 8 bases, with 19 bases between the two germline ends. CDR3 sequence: CASSLPGQLLEGYTF. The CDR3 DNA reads TGTGCCAGCAGCTTACCCGGACAGCTTCTAGAGGGCTACACCTTC.

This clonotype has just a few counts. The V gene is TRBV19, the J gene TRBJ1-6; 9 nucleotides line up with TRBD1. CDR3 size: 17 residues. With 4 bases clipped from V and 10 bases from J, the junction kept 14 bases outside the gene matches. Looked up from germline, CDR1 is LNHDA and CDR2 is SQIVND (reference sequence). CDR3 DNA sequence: TGTGCCAGTAGTAACCCTAAACAGGGGGCGCGGGAGTCACCCCTCCACTTT. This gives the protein CASSNPKQGARESPLHF.

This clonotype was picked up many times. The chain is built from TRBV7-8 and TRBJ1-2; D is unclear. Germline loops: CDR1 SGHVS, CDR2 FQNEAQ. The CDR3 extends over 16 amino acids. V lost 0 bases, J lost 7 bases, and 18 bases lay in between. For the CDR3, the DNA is TGTGCCAGCAGCTTAGCGCGGCAGCAAATCTCCGTTGGCTACACCTTC. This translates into CASSLARQQISVGYTF.

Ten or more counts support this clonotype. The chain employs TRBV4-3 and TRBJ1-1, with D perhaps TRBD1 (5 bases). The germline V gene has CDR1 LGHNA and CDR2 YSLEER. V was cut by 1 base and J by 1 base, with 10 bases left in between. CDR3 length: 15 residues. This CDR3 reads CASSQGRRGNTEAFF. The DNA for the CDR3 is TGCGCCAGCAGCCAAGGCCGGAGGGGGAACACTGAAGCTTTCTTT.

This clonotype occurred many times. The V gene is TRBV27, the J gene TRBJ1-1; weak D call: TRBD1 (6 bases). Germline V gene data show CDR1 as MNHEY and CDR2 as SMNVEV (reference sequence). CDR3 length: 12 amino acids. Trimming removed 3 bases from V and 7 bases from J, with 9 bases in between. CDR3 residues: CASSFPQGEAFF. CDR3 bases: TGTGCCAGCAGTTTCCCACAGGGTGAAGCTTTCTTT.

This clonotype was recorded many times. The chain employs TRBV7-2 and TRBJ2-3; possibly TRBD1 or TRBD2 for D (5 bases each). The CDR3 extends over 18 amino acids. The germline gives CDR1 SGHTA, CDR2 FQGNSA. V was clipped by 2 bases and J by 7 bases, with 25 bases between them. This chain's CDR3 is CASSLRDAPHMGLHTQYF. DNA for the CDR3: TGTGCCAGCAGCTTAAGGGACGCGCCCCACATGGGTTTACATACGCAGTATTTT.

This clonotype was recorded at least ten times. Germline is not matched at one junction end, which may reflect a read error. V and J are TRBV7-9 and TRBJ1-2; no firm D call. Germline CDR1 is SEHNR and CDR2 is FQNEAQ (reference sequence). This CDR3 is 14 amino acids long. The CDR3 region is CASSLGATNYGYTF. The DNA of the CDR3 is TGCGCCAGCAGCTTGGGTGCAACTAACTATGGCTACACCTTC.

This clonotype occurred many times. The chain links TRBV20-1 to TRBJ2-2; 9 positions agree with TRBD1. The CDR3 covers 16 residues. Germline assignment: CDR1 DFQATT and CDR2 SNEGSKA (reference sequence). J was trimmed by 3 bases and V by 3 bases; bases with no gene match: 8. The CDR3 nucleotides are TGCAGTGCTAGGCCCCCGGACAGGGGTCACACCGGGGAGCTGTTTTTT. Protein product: CSARPPDRGHTGELFF.

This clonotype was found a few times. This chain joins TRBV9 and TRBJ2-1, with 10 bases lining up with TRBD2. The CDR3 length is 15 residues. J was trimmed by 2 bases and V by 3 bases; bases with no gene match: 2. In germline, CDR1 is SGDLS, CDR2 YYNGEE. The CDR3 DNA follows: TGTGCCAGCAGCGAAACTAGCGGGGCCTACAATGAGCAGTTCTTC. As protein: CASSETSGAYNEQFF. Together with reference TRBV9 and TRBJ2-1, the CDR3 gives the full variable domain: DSGVTQTPKHLITATGQRVTLRCSPRSGDLSVYWYQQSLDQGLQFLIQYYNGEERAKGNILERFSAQQFPDLHSELNLSSLELGDSALYFCASSETSGAYNEQFFGPGTRLTVL.

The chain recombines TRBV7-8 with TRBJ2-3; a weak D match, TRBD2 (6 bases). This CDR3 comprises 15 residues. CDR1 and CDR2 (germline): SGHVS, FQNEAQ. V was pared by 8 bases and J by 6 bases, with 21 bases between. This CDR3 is CASGGLGLLGDTQYF. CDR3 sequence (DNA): TGTGCCAGCGGGGGACTGGGCCTACTGGGGGATACGCAGTATTTT. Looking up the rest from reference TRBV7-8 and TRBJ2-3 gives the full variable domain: GAGVSQSPRYKVAKRGQDVALRCDPISGHVSLFWYQQALGQGPEFLTYFQNEAQLDKSGLPSDRFFAERPEGSVSTLKIQRTQQEDSAVYLCASGGLGLLGDTQYFGPGTRLTVL.

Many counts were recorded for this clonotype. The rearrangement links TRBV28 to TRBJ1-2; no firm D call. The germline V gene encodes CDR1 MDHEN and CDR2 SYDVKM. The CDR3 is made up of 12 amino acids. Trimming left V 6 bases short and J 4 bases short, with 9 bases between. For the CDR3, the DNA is TGTGCCAGCAGAGCCGGACCCTATGGCTACACCTTC. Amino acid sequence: CASRAGPYGYTF.

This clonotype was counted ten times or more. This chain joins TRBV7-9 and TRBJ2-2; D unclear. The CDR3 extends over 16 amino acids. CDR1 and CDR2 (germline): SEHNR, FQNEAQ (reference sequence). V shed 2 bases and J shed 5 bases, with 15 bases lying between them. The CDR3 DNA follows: TGTGCCAGCAGCTTAAGTCGAGACTGGGCGACCGGGGAGCTGTTTTTT. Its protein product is CASSLSRDWATGELFF.

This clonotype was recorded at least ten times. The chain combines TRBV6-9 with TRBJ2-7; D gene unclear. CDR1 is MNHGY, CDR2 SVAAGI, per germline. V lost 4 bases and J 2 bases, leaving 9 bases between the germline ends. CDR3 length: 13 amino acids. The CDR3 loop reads CASSFGRAYEQYF. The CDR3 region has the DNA TGTGCCAGCAGTTTCGGAAGAGCCTACGAGCAGTACTTC.